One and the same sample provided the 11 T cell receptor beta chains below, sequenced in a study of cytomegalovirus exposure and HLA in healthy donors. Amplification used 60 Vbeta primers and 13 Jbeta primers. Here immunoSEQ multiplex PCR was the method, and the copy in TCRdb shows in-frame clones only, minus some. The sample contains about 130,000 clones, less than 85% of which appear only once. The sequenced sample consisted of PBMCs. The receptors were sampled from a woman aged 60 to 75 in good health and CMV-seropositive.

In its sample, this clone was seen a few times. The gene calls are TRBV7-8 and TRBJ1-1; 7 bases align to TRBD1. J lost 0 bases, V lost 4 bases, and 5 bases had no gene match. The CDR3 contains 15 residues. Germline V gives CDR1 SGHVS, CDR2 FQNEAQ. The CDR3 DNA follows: TGTGCCAGCAGCTCGACAGGGCTTATGAACACTGAAGCTTTCTTT. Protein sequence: CASSSTGLMNTEAFF.

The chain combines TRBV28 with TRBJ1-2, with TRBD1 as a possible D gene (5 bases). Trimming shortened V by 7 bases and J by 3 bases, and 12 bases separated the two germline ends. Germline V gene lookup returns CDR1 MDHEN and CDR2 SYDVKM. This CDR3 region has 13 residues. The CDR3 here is CASTGGGDYGYTF. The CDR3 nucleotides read TGTGCCAGCACCGGGGGGGGAGACTATGGCTACACCTTC.

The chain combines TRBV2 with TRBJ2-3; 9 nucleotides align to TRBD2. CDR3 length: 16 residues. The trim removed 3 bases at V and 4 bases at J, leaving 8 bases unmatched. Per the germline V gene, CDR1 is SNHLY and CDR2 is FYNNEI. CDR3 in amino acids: CASSEGGRALADTQYF. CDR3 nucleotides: TGTGCCAGCAGTGAGGGCGGGAGGGCCTTGGCAGATACGCAGTATTTT.

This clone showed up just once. CDR3 sequence reads: CASSYFSQGYGYTF. CDR3 bases: TGTGCCAGCAGTTACTTTTCACAGGGCTATGGCTACACCTTC. V usage is TRBV6-5 and J usage is TRBJ1-2; weak D call: TRBD1 (6 bases). V lost 1 base and J lost 4, with 10 bases in between. CDR1 and CDR2 (germline): MNHEY, SVGAGI. The CDR3 has 14 residues.

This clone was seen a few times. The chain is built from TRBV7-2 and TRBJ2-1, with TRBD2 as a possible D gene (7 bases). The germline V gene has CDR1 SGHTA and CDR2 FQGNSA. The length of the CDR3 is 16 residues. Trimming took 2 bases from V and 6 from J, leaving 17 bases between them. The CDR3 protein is CASSLWVLGGANEQFF. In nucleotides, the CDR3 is TGTGCCAGCAGCTTATGGGTACTGGGGGGGGCCAATGAGCAGTTCTTC.

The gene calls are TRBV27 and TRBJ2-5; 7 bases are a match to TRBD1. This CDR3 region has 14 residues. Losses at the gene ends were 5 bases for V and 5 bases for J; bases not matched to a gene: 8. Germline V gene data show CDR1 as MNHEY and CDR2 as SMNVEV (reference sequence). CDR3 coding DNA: TGTGCCAGCAGTAAAGAGGGCAGGGGGGAGACCCAGTACTTC. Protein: CASSKEGRGETQYF.

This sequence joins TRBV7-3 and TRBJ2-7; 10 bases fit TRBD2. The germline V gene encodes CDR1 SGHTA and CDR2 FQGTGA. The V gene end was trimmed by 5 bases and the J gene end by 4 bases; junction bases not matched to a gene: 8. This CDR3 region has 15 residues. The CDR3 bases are TGTGCCAGCAGCCCCGAAGCGGGAGGGCCGTACGAGCAGTACTTC. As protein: CASSPEAGGPYEQYF.

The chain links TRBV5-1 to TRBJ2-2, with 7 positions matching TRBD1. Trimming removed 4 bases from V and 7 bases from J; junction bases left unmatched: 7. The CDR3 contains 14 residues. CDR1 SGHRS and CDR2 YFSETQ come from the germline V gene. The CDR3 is CASSMTGFSGELFF. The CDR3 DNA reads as TGCGCCAGCAGCATGACAGGGTTCAGCGGGGAGCTGTTTTTT. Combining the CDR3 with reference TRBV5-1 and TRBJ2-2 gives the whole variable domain KAGVTQTPRYLIKTRGQQVTLSCSPISGHRSVSWYQQTPGQGLQFLFEYFSETQRNKGNFPGRFSGRQFSNSRSEMNVSTLELGDSALYLCASSMTGFSGELFFGEGSRLTVL.

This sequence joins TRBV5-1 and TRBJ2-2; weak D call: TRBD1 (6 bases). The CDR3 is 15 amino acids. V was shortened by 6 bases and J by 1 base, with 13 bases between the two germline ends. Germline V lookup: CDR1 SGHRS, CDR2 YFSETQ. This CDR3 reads CASKVGTLNTGELFF. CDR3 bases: TGCGCCAGCAAAGTAGGGACACTGAACACCGGGGAGCTGTTTTTT. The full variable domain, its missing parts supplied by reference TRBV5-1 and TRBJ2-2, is KAGVTQTPRYLIKTRGQQVTLSCSPISGHRSVSWYQQTPGQGLQFLFEYFSETQRNKGNFPGRFSGRQFSNSRSEMNVSTLELGDSALYLCASKVGTLNTGELFFGEGSRLTVL.

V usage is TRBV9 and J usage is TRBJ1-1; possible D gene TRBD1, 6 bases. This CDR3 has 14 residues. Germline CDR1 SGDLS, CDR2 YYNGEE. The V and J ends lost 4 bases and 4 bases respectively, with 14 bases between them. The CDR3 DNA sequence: TGTGCCAGCAGCACCCAAGGGGGGGTCACTGAAGCTTTCTTT. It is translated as CASSTQGGVTEAFF.

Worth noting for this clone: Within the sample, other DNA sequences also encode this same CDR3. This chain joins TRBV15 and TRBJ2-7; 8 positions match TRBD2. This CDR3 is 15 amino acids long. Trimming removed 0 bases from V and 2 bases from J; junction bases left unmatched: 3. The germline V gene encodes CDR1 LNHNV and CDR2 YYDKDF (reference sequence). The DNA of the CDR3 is TGTGCCACCAGCAGAGATCCGGGGGGGGCCTACGAGCAGTACTTC. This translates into CATSRDPGGAYEQYF.